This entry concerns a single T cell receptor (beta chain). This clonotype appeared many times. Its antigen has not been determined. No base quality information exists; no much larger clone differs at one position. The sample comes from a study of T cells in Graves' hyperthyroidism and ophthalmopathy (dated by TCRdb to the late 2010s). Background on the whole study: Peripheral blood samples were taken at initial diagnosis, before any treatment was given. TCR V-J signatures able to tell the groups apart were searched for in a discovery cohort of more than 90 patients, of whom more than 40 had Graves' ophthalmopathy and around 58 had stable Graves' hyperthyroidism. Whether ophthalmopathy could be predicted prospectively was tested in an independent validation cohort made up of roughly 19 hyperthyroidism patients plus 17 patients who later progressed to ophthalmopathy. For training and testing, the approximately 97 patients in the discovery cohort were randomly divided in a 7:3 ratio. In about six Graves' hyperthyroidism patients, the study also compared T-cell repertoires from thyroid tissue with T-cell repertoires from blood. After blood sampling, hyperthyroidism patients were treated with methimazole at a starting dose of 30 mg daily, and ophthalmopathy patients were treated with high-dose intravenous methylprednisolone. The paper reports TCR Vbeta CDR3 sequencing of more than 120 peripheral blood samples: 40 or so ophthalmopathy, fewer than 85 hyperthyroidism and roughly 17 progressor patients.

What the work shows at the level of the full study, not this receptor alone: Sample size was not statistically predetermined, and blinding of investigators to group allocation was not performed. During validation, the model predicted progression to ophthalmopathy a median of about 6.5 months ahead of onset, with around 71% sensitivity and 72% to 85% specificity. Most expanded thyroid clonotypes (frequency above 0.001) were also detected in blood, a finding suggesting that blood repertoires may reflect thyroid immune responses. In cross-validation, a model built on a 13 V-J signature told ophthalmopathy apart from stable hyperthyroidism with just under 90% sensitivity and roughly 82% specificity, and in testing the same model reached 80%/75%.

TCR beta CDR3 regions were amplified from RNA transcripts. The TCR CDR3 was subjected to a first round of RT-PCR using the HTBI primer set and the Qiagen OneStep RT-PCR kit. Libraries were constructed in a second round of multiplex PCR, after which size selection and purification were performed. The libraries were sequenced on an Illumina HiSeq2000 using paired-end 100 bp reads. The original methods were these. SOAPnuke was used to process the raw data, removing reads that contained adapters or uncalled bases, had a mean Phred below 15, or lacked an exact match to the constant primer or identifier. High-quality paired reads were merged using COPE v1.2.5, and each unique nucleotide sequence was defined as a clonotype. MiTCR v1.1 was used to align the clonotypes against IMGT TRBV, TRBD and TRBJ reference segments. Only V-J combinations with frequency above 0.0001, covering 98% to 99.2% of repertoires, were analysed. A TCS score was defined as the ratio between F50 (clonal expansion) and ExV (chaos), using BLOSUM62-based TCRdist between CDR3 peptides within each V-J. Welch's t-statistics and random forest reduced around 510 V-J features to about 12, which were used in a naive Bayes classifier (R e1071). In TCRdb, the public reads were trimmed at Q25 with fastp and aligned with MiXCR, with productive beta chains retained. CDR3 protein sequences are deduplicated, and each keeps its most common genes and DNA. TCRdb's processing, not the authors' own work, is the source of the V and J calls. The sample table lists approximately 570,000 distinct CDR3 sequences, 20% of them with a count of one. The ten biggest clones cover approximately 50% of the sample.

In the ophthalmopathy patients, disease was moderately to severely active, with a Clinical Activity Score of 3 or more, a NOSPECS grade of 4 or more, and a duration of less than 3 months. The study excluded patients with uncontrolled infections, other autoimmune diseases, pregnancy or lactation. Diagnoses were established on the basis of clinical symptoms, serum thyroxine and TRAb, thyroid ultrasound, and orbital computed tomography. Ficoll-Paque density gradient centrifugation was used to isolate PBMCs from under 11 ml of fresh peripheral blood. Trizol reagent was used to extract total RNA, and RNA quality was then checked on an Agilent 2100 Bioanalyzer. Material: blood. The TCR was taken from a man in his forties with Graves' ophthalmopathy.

The CDR3 region has the sequence CAWSGSGVQETQYF. The DNA is as follows: TGTGCCTGGAGTGGATCAGGGGTACAAGAGACCCAGTACTTC. This receptor chain uses TRBV30 and TRBJ2-5, and possibly TRBD1, on 6 matching bases. CDR1 and CDR2 (GTSNPN, SVGIG) derive from the germline V gene (reference sequence). The CDR3 numbers 14 residues from cysteine through phenylalanine. Only the CDR3 region is kept as DNA, spanning 42 bases read in frame from base 1. Cut back by 1 base and 2 bases, the V and J ends lie 11 bases apart.